Sequencing of this TCR beta chain was carried out in a study of blood T cell repertoires in COVID-19. Study details: T cells, B-cell-depleted T cells, or PBMCs supplied cDNA or gDNA.

Germline V gives CDR1 SGHDN, CDR2 FVKESK. V lost 3 bases to trimming and J lost 0 bases; unmatched junction nucleotides: 5. The length of the CDR3 is 16 residues. In the study's own analysis: Counts of nucleated cells, estimated from reference gene primer amplification, were obtained. Repertoires were generated with immunoSEQ multiplex PCR, while TCRdb's copy carries only in-frame clones and drops some. For V, J and clone size, that table is used; D and trimming come from the DNA. The repertoire holds about 250,000 clones, with 80% to 85% as singletons. Sequenced input: PBMCs or T cells enriched from blood (not recorded which). This TCR was recovered from a man aged 45 to 65 who had recovered from COVID-19. The J gene is TRBJ2-1, the V gene TRBV14, with 7 bases matching TRBD1. In DNA, the CDR3 is TGTGCCAGCAGCCAGTCAGACAGGGCCTCCTACAATGAGCAGTTCTTC. This gives the protein CASSQSDRASYNEQFF.